The entry that follows covers one T cell receptor beta chain sequence. This CDR3 is also generated by other DNA sequences in the sample. CDR1 SGHTA and CDR2 FQGTGA come from the germline V gene. The CDR3 runs to 14 residues. The V gene lost 2 bases and the J gene lost 3 bases, with 7 bases spanning the gap. The data were obtained in a study of shared clonotypes between healthy human individuals. The assay was immunoSEQ multiplex PCR, and TCRdb's table has in-frame clones only and misses some. This table holds approximately 2.3 million clones, over 85% found once. The sequence was collected from a man aged 18 to 35 in good health. Some clones in this sample may be carry-over from other donors' samples. The chain uses TRBV7-3 and TRBJ2-2; D is unresolved. The sample was naive CD4+ T cells from PBMCs. The subset denotes: CD45RA+ positively selected. In nucleotides, the CDR3 is TGTGCCAGCAGCTTATCCGGATACACCGGGGAGCTGTTTTTT. This codes for CASSLSGYTGELFF.